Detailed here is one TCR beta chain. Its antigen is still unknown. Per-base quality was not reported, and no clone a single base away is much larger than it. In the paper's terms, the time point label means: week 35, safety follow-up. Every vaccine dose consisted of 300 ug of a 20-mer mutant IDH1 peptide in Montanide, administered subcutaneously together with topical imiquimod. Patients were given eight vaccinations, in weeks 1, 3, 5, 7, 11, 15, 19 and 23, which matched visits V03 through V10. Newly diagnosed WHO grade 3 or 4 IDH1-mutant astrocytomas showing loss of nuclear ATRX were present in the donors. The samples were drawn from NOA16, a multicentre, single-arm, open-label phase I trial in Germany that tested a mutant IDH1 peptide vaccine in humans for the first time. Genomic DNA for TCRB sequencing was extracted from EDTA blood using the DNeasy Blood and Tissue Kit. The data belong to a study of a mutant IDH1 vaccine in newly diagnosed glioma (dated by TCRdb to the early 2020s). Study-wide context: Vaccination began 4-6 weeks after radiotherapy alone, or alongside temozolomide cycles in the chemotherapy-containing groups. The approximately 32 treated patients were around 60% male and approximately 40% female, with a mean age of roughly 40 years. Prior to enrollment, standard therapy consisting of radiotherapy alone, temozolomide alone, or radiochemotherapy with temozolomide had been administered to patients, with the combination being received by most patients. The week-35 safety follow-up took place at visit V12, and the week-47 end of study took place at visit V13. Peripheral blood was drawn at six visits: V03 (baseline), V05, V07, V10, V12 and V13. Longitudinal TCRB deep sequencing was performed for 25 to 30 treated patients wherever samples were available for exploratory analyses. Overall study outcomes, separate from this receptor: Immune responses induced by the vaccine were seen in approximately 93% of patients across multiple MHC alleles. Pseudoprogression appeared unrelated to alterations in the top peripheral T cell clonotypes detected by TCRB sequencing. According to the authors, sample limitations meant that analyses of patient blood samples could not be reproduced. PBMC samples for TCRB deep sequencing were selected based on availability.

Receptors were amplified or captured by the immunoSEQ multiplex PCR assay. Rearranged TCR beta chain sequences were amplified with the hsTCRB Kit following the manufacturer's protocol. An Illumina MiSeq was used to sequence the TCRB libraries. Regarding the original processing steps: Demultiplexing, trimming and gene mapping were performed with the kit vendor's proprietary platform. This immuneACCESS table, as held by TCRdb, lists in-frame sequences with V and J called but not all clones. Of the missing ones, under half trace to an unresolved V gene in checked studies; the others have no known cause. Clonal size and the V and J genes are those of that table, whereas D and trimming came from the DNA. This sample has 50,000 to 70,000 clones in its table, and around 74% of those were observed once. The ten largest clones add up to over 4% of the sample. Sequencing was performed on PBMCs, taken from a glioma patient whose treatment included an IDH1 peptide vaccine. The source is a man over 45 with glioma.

The CDR3 is CASSSDSLGGYTF. The DNA is TGTGCCAGCAGTTCGGACAGCCTTGGTGGCTACACCTTC. Recombination connected TRBV28 to TRBJ1-2; a tentative D call is TRBD1 (6 bases match). There are 13 amino acids in the CDR3, from cysteine to phenylalanine inclusive. Of the read, only the CDR3 DNA is kept; its 39 bases are in frame from base 1. The germline V gene gives CDR1 as MDHEN and CDR2 as SYDVKM. Relative to germline, V is 4 bases shorter and J is 7 bases shorter, with 13 bases between their ends.